This record looks at one T cell receptor beta chain sequence and its context. This record comes from a study of cytomegalovirus exposure and HLA in healthy donors. The V end lost 3 bases, the J end lost 3 bases, and 14 bases lay between the germline ends. Germline V gene lookup returns CDR1 GTSNPN and CDR2 SVGIG (reference sequence). This CDR3 spans 15 amino acids. Both 60 Vbeta primers and 13 Jbeta primers went into the PCR. Generated by immunoSEQ multiplex PCR, the TCRdb table keeps only in-frame clones and is missing some. The table lists 160,000 or so clones, about three quarters of them singletons.

Material for sequencing was PBMCs. This receptor was taken from a man aged 18 to 30 in good health and CMV-seropositive. The V call is TRBV30, the J call TRBJ2-2, with D hard to call. The CDR3 spells CAWRPRGRDTGELFF. The DNA of the CDR3 is TGTGCCTGGAGACCTCGTGGCCGGGACACCGGGGAGCTGTTTTTT.